This is a list of T cell receptor beta chains from one sample in a study of beta chain features in type 1 diabetes. Assay used: immunoSEQ multiplex PCR; TCRdb lists only in-frame clones, some missing. The sample contains about 370,000 clones, 8.5% to 10% of which appear only once. Sequenced input: central memory CD4+ T cells from blood. The source is a man aged 25-45 years with type 1 diabetes. Each CDR3 is given with its conserved first and last residue. The order of the fields is V gene, CDR3 protein.

v_gene: TRBV6-6; CDR3aa: CASTPGQGGSPLHF
v_gene: TRBV5-6; CDR3aa: CASSLGGLAGDEQFF
v_gene: TRBV7-2; CDR3aa: CASSRAVTLSNEQFF
v_gene: TRBV28; CDR3aa: CASSTRGSTDTQYF
v_gene: TRBV7-6; CDR3aa: CASSLELAGGTYEQYF
v_gene: TRBV19; CDR3aa: CASRPRGGSGETQYF
v_gene: TRBV7-9; CDR3aa: CASSLRTSGSPDF
v_gene: TRBV5-1; CDR3aa: CASSPTTGGAEQYF
v_gene: TRBV28; CDR3aa: CASSPTSSPTYNEQFF
v_gene: TRBV7-2; CDR3aa: CASSQATSGRAGEQFF
v_gene: TRBV6-6; CDR3aa: CASSYSGQLGFAEAFF
v_gene: TRBV6-5; CDR3aa: CAISEAASYEQYF
v_gene: TRBV13; CDR3aa: CASSLSQTGTYEQYF
v_gene: TRBV7-9; CDR3aa: CASSSRLIPNNEQFF
v_gene: TRBV2; CDR3aa: CAGSQGEGGYTF
v_gene: TRBV4-1; CDR3aa: CASSPRGAARNTEAFF
v_gene: TRBV5-1; CDR3aa: CASSETKNTGELFF
v_gene: TRBV7-2; CDR3aa: CASSSGGIGAGELFF
v_gene: TRBV15; CDR3aa: CATSRGARDRAGYEQYF
v_gene: TRBV18; CDR3aa: CASSLRQGANNEQFF
v_gene: TRBV4-3; CDR3aa: CASSQGNSGNTIYF
v_gene: TRBV6-5; CDR3aa: CASSPGQGASKTQYF
v_gene: TRBV5-4; CDR3aa: CASSLADRDTGELFF
v_gene: TRBV11-3; CDR3aa: CASSSHQETQYF
v_gene: TRBV2; CDR3aa: CASMTARLVANVLTF
v_gene: TRBV5-1; CDR3aa: CASSPGTGNTGELFF
v_gene: TRBV2; CDR3aa: CASRQPEAFGEQYF
v_gene: TRBV28; CDR3aa: CASIRAGEAYNEQFF
v_gene: TRBV27; CDR3aa: CASSGAGTPNGGYTF
v_gene: TRBV7-2; CDR3aa: CASSLNGYTLNTEAFF
v_gene: TRBV28; CDR3aa: CASRRGASGTYEQYF
v_gene: TRBV11-2; CDR3aa: CASSARRGRGRDTGELFF
v_gene: TRBV11-3; CDR3aa: CASSLVAANTGELFF
v_gene: TRBV5-4; CDR3aa: CASSPSLPYEQYF
v_gene: TRBV28; CDR3aa: CASSLLDSNQPQHF
v_gene: TRBV5-4; CDR3aa: CASSSIEGYPQYF
v_gene: TRBV4-2; CDR3aa: CASSQVGEVRRFF
v_gene: TRBV4-3; CDR3aa: CASSQGPRTGVGTDTQYF
v_gene: TRBV4-2; CDR3aa: CASSQELAGAYNEQFF
v_gene: TRBV21-1; CDR3aa: CASSKEVQRDQPQHF